The 10 T cell receptor beta chains given below trace back to one sample, sequenced in a study of beta chain features in type 1 diabetes. Expressed TCRB transcripts were sequenced because the entire RNA isolate underwent reverse transcription. Generated by immunoSEQ multiplex PCR, the TCRdb table keeps only in-frame clones and is missing some. The data contain approximately 380,000 clones, over 12% of them singletons. Sequenced input: naive CD4+ T cells from blood. Receptors originate from a young woman in good health.

A single count supports this clone. V is TRBV27 and J is TRBJ2-1, with 14 bases lining up with TRBD2. This CDR3 is 19 amino acids long. The ends lost 0 bases at V and 6 bases at J; junction bases unmatched: 10. The V gene's germline CDR1 is MNHEY and CDR2 SMNVEV (reference sequence). This CDR3 is CASSLSPLTSGRATNEQFF. The CDR3 nucleotides are TGTGCCAGCAGTTTATCCCCACTGACTAGCGGGAGGGCGACCAATGAGCAGTTCTTC.

The CDR3 protein is CASSLVQGPTGELFF. The CDR3 region has the DNA TGTGCCAGCAGCTTAGTTCAGGGGCCCACCGGGGAGCTGTTTTTT. V usage is TRBV7-9 and J usage is TRBJ2-2; tentative D call: TRBD1 (6 bases). CDR3 size: 15 residues. Germline V gene data show CDR1 as SEHNR and CDR2 as FQNEAQ (reference sequence). V gave up 1 base and J gave up 4 bases, with 10 bases separating them.

The rearrangement links TRBV27 to TRBJ2-3; D gene ambiguous. The CDR3 contains 14 residues. Per germline, CDR1 MNHEY and CDR2 SMNVEV (reference sequence). V lost 5 bases to trimming and J lost 0 bases, with 9 bases between them. DNA for the CDR3: TGTGCCAGCAGTCTCACCACTAGCACAGATACGCAGTATTTT. Translating gives CASSLTTSTDTQYF.

This clone was counted a few times. The rearrangement links TRBV18 to TRBJ2-1, with a possible D match to TRBD1 (6 bases). The CDR3 is made up of 14 amino acids. The ends were cut back, 1 base at V and 6 bases at J, with 10 bases in the middle. Germline-derived CDR1 and CDR2 are KGHSH and LQKENI. CDR3 in amino acids: CASSPQTGFNEQFF. In DNA, the CDR3 is TGTGCCAGCTCACCACAAACAGGGTTCAATGAGCAGTTCTTC.

The rearrangement joins TRBV29-1 to TRBJ2-7; D may be TRBD1 (7 bases). The CDR3 loop spans 15 amino acids. Germline lookup yields CDR1 SQVTM and CDR2 ANQGSEA. Deletions cut 7 bases from V and 4 bases from J, with 23 bases between. CDR3 region: CSAIVRGERAYEQYF. The DNA of the CDR3 is TGCAGCGCTATCGTCAGGGGGGAAAGGGCTTACGAGCAGTACTTC.

The rearrangement links TRBV5-1 to TRBJ2-7, with 8 nucleotides matching TRBD1. The CDR3 is 15 amino acids. Per the germline V gene, CDR1 is SGHRS and CDR2 is YFSETQ. Trimming removed 2 bases from V and 5 bases from J; junction bases left unmatched: 9. CDR3 sequence reads: CASSLYTGGSDEQYF. The CDR3 coding sequence is TGCGCCAGCAGCTTATACACAGGGGGTAGCGACGAGCAGTACTTC.

This chain links TRBV5-1 with TRBJ2-1, with 11 bases matching TRBD2. The CDR3 has 17 residues. Looked up from germline, CDR1 is SGHRS and CDR2 is YFSETQ. The V and J ends lost 4 bases and 0 bases, in that order; junction bases with no gene match: 6. The CDR3 reads CASSPGTSGFSYNEQFF. The CDR3 region has the DNA TGCGCCAGCAGCCCTGGGACTAGCGGTTTCTCCTACAATGAGCAGTTCTTC.

The chain employs TRBV4-1 and TRBJ1-2; 9 bases align to TRBD1. CDR1 is MGHRA and CDR2 is YSYEKL in the germline V gene. V gave up 3 bases and J gave up 2 bases; unmatched junction bases: 16. There are 19 residues in the CDR3. The CDR3 loop reads CASSQTNPGTGYQNYGYTF. The CDR3 DNA sequence: TGCGCCAGCAGCCAGACAAACCCCGGGACAGGGTATCAAAACTATGGCTACACCTTC.

The chain has TRBV2 and TRBJ1-1, with TRBD1 as a possible D gene (6 bases). CDR1 and CDR2 (germline): SNHLY, FYNNEI. Trimming took off 6 bases at V and 1 base at J, with 12 bases between the two ends. The CDR3 spans 14 residues. The CDR3 nucleotides read TGTGCCAGCAGCGGACAGAGTGCGAACACTGAAGCTTTCTTT. It is translated as CASSGQSANTEAFF. Based on the CDR3 plus reference TRBV2 and TRBJ1-1, the full variable domain is EPEVTQTPSHQVTQMGQEVILRCVPISNHLYFYWYRQILGQKVEFLVSFYNNEISEKSEIFDDQFSVERPDGSNFTLKIRSTKLEDSAMYFCASSGQSANTEAFFGQGTRLTVV.

This clone appeared a few times. The chain joins TRBV7-2 to TRBJ1-2, with D perhaps matching TRBD1 (6 bases). With 1 base removed from V and 8 bases from J, the gap between germline ends came to 20 bases. The CDR3 contains 16 residues. From germline, CDR1 is SGHTA and CDR2 FQGNSA. CDR3 region: CASSLGAGARLKGYTF. In nucleotides, the CDR3 is TGTGCCAGCAGCTTAGGGGCGGGGGCGAGGTTAAAGGGCTACACCTTC.